This T cell receptor (beta chain) was observed in a study of blood T cell repertoires in COVID-19. Study-wide context: Samples of COVID-19 (acute and convalescent) were obtained from the United States, Italy and Spain. PBMCs, B-cell-depleted T cells, or T cells provided the cDNA or gDNA that made up the material.

The CDR3 runs 11 residues. Germline CDR1 is LGHDT and CDR2 is YNNKEL (reference sequence). Deletions cut 1 base from V and 7 bases from J, with 4 bases between. TCRdb's copy holds only in-frame clones and misses some; the assay was immunoSEQ multiplex PCR. The data show about 300,000 clones, 89% seen once. A single count supports this clone. Sequencing was done on a sample of peripheral blood. The gene calls are TRBV3-1 (or the pseudogene TRBV3-2) and TRBJ1-1; D not resolved. This receptor was obtained from a young man who had recovered from COVID-19. The CDR3 here is CASSQASEAFF. The CDR3 DNA follows: TGTGCCAGCAGCCAAGCGAGTGAAGCTTTCTTT.